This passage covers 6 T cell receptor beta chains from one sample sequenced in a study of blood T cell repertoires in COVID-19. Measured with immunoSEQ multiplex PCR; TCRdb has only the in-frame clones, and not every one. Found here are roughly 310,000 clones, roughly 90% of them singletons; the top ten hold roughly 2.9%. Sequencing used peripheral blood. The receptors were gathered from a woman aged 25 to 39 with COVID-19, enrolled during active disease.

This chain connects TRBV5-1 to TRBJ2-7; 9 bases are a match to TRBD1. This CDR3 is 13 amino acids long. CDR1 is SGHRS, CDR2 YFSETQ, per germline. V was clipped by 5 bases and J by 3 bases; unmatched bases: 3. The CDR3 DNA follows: TGCGCCAGCAGGGGACAGGGAGACTACGAGCAGTACTTC. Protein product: CASRGQGDYEQYF.

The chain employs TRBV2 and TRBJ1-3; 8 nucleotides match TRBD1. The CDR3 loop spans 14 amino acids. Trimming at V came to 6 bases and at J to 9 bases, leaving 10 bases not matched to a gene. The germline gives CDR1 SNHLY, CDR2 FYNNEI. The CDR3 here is CASRDRVSSFTIYF. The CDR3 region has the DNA TGTGCCAGCAGGGACAGGGTTTCTAGTTTCACCATATATTTT.

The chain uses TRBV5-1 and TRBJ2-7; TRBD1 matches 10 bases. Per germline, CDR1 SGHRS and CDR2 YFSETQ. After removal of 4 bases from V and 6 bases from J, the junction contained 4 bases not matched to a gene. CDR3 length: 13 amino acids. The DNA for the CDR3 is TGCGCCAGCAGCCGGGACAGGGGAGGCGAGCAGTACTTC. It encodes CASSRDRGGEQYF.

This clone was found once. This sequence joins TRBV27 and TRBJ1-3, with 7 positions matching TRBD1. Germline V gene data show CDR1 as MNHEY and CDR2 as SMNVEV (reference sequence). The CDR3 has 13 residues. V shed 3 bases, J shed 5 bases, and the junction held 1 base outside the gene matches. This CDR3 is CASSLDRRNTIYF. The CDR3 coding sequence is TGTGCCAGCAGTTTGGACAGGCGAAACACCATATATTTT.

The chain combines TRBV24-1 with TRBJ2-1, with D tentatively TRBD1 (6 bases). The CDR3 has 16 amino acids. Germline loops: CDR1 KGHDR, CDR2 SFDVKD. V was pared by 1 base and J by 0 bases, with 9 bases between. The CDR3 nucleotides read TGTGCCACCAGTGATTTAGGGGGAGCCTCCTACAATGAGCAGTTCTTC. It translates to CATSDLGGASYNEQFF.

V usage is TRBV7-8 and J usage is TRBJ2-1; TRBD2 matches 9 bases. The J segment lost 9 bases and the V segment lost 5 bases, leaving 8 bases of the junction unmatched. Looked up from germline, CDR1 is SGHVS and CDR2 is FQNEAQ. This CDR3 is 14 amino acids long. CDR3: CASSPGASGTEQFF. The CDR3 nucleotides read TGTGCCAGCAGCCCGGGGGCTAGCGGGACTGAGCAGTTCTTC.